Following are 2 T cell receptor beta chains from one sample sequenced in a study of identical twins. TCRdb re-called the 5' RACE reads with MiXCR, one entry per CDR3 protein. The table records a few hundred thousand distinct CDR3 sequences, 9% to 10% of them present only once. Sequencing was done on a sample of naive T cells sorted from blood. Source of these receptors: a woman between 45 and 60 years old in good health.

This clonotype appeared a few times. A read error may account for a junction end that differs from germline. The V gene is TRBV7-9, the J gene TRBJ2-5; D is undetermined. CDR1 SEHNR and CDR2 FQNEAQ come from the germline V gene (reference sequence). This CDR3 is 12 amino acids long. DNA for the CDR3: TGTGCCAGCAGCCCAGAGGTGGGCCGTGCGGACTTC. Translated, it gives CASSPEVGRADF.

This clonotype has at least ten counts. The chain employs TRBV5-1 and TRBJ2-1; 10 bases match TRBD2. V shed 3 bases, J shed 5 bases, and the junction held 5 bases outside the gene matches. This CDR3 has 15 residues. Germline-derived CDR1 and CDR2 are SGHRS and YFSETQ. Here the CDR3 DNA reads TGCGCCAGCAGCTACAGGACTAGCGGTGACAATGAGCAGTTCTTC. Translating gives CASSYRTSGDNEQFF.